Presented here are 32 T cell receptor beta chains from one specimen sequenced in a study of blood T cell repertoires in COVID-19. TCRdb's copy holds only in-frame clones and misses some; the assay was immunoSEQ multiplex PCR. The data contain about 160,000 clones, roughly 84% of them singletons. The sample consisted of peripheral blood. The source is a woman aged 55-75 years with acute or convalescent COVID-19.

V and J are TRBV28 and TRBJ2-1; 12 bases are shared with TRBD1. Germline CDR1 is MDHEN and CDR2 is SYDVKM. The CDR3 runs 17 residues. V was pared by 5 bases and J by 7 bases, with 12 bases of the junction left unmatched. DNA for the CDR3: TGTGCCAGCAGTCCCACCTCAGGGACAGGGGGCTGGAATGAGCAGTTCTTC. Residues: CASSPTSGTGGWNEQFF.

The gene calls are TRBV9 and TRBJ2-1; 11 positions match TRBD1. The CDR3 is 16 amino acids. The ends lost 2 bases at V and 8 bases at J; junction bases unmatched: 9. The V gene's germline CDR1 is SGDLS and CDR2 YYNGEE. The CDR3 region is CASSVLGQGAFYEQFF. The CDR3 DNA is TGTGCCAGCAGCGTCCTTGGACAGGGGGCTTTCTATGAGCAGTTCTTC.

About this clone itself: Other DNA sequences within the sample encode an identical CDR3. CDR3 DNA: TGTGCCAGCAGCTTCTTCAGGGGACAGGGTCTTCGGGGGGAGCAGTACTTC. Its protein product is CASSFFRGQGLRGEQYF. This rearrangement joins TRBV11-2 to TRBJ2-7; 9 bases are a match to TRBD1. The trim removed 3 bases at V and 7 bases at J, leaving 16 bases unmatched. Germline V gene sequence: CDR1 SGHAT, CDR2 FQNNGV. CDR3 length: 17 amino acids.

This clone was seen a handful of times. This chain's CDR3 is CASSQMESLNTEAFF. CDR3 nucleotide sequence: TGCGCCAGCAGCCAAATGGAGAGTCTGAACACTGAAGCTTTCTTT. V usage is TRBV4-3 and J usage is TRBJ1-1; no firm D call. CDR3 length: 15 residues. CDR1 LGHNA and CDR2 YSLEER come from the germline V gene. The germline V and J ends were trimmed by 2 bases and 0 bases, with 10 bases remaining between them.

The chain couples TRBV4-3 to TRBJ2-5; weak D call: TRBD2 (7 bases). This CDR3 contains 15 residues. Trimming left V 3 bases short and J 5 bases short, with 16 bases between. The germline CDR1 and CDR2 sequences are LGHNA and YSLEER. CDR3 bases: TGCGCCAGCAGCCATGATTGGGGGGGGCGGGAGACCCAGTACTTC. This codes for CASSHDWGGRETQYF.

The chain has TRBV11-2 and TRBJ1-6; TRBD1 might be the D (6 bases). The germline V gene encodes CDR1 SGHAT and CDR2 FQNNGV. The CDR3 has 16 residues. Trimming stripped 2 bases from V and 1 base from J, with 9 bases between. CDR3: CASSLQGRSYNSPLHF. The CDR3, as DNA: TGTGCCAGCAGCTTACAGGGGCGATCCTATAATTCACCCCTCCACTTT.

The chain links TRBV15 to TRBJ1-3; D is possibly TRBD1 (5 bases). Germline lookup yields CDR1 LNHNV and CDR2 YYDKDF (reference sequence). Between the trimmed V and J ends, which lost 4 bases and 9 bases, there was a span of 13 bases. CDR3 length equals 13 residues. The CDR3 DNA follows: TGTGCCACCAGCAAAGACAGACTAAGCACCATATATTTT. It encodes CATSKDRLSTIYF.

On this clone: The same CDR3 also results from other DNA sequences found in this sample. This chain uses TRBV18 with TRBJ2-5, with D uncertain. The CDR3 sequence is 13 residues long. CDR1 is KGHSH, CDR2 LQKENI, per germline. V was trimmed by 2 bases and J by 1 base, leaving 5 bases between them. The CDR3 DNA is TGTGCCAGCTCACCAGGGCTCCAAGAGACCCAGTACTTC. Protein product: CASSPGLQETQYF.

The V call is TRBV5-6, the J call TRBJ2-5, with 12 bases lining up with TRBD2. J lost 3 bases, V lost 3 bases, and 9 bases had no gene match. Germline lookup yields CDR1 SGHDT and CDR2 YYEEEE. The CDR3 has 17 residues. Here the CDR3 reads CASSSIGSSGGEETQYF. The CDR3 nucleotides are TGTGCCAGCAGCTCCATTGGTTCTAGCGGGGGGGAAGAGACCCAGTACTTC.

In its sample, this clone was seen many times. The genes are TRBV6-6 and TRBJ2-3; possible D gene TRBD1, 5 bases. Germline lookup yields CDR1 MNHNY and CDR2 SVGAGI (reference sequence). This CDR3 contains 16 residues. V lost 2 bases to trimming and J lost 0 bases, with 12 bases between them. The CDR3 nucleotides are TGTGCCAGCAGTTACCTCTCAGGGCCTAGCACAGATACGCAGTATTTT. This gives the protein CASSYLSGPSTDTQYF.

CDR3 amino acids: CASSTDRREQYF. DNA for the CDR3: TGTGCCAGCAGCACAGACAGAAGGGAGCAGTACTTC. The chain joins TRBV7-2 to TRBJ2-7, with a weak D call TRBD1 (5 bases). The CDR3 contains 12 residues. The V gene's germline CDR1 is SGHTA and CDR2 FQGNSA. With 5 bases removed from V and 7 bases from J, the gap between germline ends came to 12 bases.

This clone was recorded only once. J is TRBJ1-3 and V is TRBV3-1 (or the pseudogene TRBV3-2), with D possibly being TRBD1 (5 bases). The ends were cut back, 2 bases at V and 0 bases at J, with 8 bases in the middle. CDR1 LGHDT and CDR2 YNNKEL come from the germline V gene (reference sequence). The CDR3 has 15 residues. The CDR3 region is CASSQSDSSGNTIYF. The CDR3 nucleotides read TGTGCCAGCAGCCAATCTGACAGCTCTGGAAACACCATATATTTT.

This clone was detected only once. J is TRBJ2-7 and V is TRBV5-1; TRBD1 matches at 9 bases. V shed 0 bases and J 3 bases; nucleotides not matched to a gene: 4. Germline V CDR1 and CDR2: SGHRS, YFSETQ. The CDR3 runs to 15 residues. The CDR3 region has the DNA TGCGCCAGCAGCTTGGACAGGGGGCCCTTCTACGAGCAGTACTTC. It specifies CASSLDRGPFYEQYF.

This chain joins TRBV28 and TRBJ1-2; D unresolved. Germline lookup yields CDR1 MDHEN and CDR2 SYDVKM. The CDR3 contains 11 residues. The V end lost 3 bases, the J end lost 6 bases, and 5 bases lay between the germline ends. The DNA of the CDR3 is TGTGCCAGCAGTTTTCTCGATGGCTACACCTTC. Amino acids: CASSFLDGYTF.

The CDR3 DNA reads as TGTGCCAGCAGCGTAAATACCCTCGGGGGGCCTATCACAGATACGCAGTATTTT. Translation gives CASSVNTLGGPITDTQYF. The chain combines TRBV9 with TRBJ2-3, with a weak D call TRBD2 (7 bases). Germline lookup yields CDR1 SGDLS and CDR2 YYNGEE. The CDR3 has 18 amino acids. Trimming pared 1 base from V and 2 bases from J, leaving 20 bases between.

CDR3 region: CASRAGGPTDTQYF. CDR3 nucleotide sequence: TGTGCCAGCAGAGCGGGGGGACCCACAGATACGCAGTATTTT. This chain connects TRBV7-2 to TRBJ2-3; the match to TRBD2 covers 9 bases. Germline loops: CDR1 SGHTA, CDR2 FQGNSA. Losses at the gene ends were 6 bases for V and 2 bases for J; bases not matched to a gene: 3. The CDR3 has 14 amino acids.

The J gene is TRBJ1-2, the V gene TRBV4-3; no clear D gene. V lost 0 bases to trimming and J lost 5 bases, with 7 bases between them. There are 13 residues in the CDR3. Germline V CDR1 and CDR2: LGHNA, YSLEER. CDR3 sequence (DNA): TGCGCCAGCAGCCAAGACTCCAGATATGGCTACACCTTC. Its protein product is CASSQDSRYGYTF.

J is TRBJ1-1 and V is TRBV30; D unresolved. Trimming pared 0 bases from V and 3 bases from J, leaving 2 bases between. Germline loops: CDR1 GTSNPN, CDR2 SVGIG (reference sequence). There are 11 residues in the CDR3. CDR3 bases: TGTGCCTGGAGTGTCGACACTGAAGCTTTCTTT. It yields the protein CAWSVDTEAFF. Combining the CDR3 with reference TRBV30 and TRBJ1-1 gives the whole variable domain SQTIHQWPATLVQPVGSPLSLECTVEGTSNPNLYWYRQAAGRGLQLLFYSVGIGQISSEVPQNLSASRPQDRQFILSSKKLLLSDSGFYLCAWSVDTEAFFGQGTRLTVV.

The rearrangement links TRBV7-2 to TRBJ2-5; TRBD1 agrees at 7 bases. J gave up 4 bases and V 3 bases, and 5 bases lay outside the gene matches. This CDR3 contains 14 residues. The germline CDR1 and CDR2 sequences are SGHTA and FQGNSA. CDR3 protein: CASSLTGIPETQYF. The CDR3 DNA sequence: TGTGCCAGCAGCTTGACAGGGATCCCAGAGACCCAGTACTTC.

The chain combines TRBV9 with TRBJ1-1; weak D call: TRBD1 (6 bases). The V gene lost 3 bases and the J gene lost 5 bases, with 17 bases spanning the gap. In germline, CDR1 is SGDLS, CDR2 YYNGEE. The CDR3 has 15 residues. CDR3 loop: CASSGNPGQGTEAFF. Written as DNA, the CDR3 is TGTGCCAGCAGCGGGAATCCGGGGCAGGGGACTGAAGCTTTCTTT.

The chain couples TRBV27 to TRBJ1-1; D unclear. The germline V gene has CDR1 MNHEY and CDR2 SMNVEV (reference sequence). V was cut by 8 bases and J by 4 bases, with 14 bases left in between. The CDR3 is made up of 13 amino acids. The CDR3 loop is CASLRGVPTEAFF. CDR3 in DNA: TGTGCCAGCCTCCGGGGAGTTCCCACTGAAGCTTTCTTT.

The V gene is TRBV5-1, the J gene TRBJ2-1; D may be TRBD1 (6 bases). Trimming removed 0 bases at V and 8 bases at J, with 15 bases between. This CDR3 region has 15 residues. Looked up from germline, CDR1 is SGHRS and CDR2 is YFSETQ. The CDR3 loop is CASSLAVQGLDEQFF. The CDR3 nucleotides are TGCGCCAGCAGCTTGGCCGTACAGGGTCTGGATGAGCAGTTCTTC.

The CDR3 DNA reads TGTGCCAGCAGCTTTTTCCAGGGCACTGAAGCTTTCTTT. Translating gives CASSFFQGTEAFF. The V gene is TRBV7-2, the J gene TRBJ1-1; perhaps TRBD1 as D (5 bases). The germline V gene encodes CDR1 SGHTA and CDR2 FQGNSA. V was cut by 3 bases and J by 4 bases, with 9 bases left in between. The CDR3 has 13 amino acids.

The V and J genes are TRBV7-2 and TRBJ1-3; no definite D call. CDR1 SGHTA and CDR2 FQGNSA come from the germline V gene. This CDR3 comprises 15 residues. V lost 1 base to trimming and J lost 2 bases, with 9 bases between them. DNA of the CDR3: TGTGCCAGCAGCTTAGGTTCTTTTACTGGAAACACCATATATTTT. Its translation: CASSLGSFTGNTIYF.

CDR3 amino acids: CASSPRVYGYTF. The CDR3 DNA follows: TGTGCCAGCAGCCCCAGGGTTTATGGCTACACCTTC. The gene calls are TRBV28 and TRBJ1-2; TRBD1 is a possible D gene (5 bases). Trimming shortened V by 6 bases and J by 5 bases, and 10 bases separated the two germline ends. The CDR3 is made up of 12 amino acids. The germline CDR1 and CDR2 sequences are MDHEN and SYDVKM.

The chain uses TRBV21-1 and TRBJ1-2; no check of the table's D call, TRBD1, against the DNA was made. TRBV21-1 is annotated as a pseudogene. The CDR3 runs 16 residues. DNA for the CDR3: TGTGCCAGCAGTTCACCGCCGGGACAGGGGGCAGATGGCTACACCTTC. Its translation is CASSSPPGQGADGYTF.

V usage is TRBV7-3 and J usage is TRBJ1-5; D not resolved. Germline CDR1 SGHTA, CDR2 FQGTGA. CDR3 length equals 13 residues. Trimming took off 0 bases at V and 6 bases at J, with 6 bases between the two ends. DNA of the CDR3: TGTGCCAGCAGCTTAACAGGCGGTCAGCCCCAGCATTTT. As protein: CASSLTGGQPQHF.

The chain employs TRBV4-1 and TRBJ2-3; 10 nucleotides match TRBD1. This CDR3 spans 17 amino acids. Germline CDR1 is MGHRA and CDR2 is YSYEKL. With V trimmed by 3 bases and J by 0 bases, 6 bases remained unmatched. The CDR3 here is CASSQPGTGASTDTQYF. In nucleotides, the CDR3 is TGCGCCAGCAGCCAGCCCGGGACAGGGGCTAGCACAGATACGCAGTATTTT.

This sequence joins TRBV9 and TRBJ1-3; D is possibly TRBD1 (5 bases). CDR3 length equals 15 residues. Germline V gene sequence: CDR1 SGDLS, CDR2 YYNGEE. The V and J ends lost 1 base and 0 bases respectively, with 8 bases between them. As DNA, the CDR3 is TGTGCCAGCAGCGTACAGGGTTCCTCTGGAAACACCATATATTTT. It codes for CASSVQGSSGNTIYF.

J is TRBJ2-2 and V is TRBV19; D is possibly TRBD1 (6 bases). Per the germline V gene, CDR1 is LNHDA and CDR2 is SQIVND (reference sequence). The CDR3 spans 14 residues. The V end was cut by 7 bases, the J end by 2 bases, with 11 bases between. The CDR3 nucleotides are TGTGCCAGTAAACAGGGAACTAACACCGGGGAGCTGTTTTTT. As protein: CASKQGTNTGELFF.

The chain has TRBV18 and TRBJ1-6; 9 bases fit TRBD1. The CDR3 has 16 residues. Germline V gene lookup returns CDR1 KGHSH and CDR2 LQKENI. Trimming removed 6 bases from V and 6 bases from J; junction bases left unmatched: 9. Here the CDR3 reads CASSPDRGSLNSPLHF. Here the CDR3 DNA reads TGTGCCAGCTCGCCTGACAGGGGGTCTCTTAATTCACCCCTCCACTTT.

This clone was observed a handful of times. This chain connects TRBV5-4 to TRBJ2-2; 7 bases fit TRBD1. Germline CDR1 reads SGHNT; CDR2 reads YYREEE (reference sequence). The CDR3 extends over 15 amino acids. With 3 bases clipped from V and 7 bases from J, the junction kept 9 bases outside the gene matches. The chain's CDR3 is CASSSNRDSGGELFF. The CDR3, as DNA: TGTGCCAGCAGCTCAAACCGGGACAGCGGCGGGGAGCTGTTTTTT.